These 8 T cell receptor beta chains were all obtained from the same sample, sequenced in a study of PD-1 blockade in classical Hodgkin lymphoma. Time point reported: cycle 4 day 1 (C4D1), after 6 weeks of nivolumab. Autologous stem cell transplantation was followed by relapse in every patient, and brentuximab vedotin exposure varied. Thawed PBMCs were the source of CD4+ T cells, purified by magnetic negative selection. Profiled with immunoSEQ multiplex PCR; TCRdb holds only in-frame clones, not every one. This sample yields fewer than 35,000 clones, of which about 93% are seen a single time; approximately 0.3% belongs to the top ten. The sample consisted of CD4+ T cells from blood, taken before the fourth cycle of nivolumab. The source is a human donor with classical Hodgkin lymphoma.

The chain combines TRBV28 with TRBJ2-3; 11 bases are a match to TRBD1. The CDR3 sequence is 14 residues long. The V gene end was trimmed by 9 bases and the J gene end by 7 bases; junction bases not matched to a gene: 9. Germline values: CDR1 MDHEN, CDR2 SYDVKM. The CDR3: CASVNGQGANTQYF. In nucleotides, the CDR3 is TGTGCCAGTGTTAACGGACAGGGGGCAAATACGCAGTATTTT.

This clone was recorded only once. The chain links TRBV10-1 to TRBJ2-5; the D gene could be TRBD1 or TRBD2 (7 bases each). The CDR3 loop spans 12 amino acids. Between the trimmed V and J ends, which lost 8 bases and 3 bases, there was a span of 10 bases. Germline CDR1 reads WNHNN; CDR2 reads SYGVQD (reference sequence). CDR3 region: CASQGGEETQYF. CDR3 sequence (DNA): TGCGCCAGCCAGGGGGGGGAAGAGACCCAGTACTTC.

The chain links TRBV18 to TRBJ2-1; no clear D gene. CDR3 length: 12 amino acids. Looked up from germline, CDR1 is KGHSH and CDR2 is LQKENI. The germline V and J ends were trimmed by 6 bases and 8 bases, with 11 bases remaining between them. CDR3 in amino acids: CASSTTWDEQFF. CDR3 bases: TGTGCCAGCTCGACCACTTGGGATGAGCAGTTCTTC.

The chain recombines TRBV5-5 with TRBJ1-1; D possibly corresponds to TRBD1 (6 bases). The CDR3 contains 13 residues. V lost 2 bases to trimming and J lost 4 bases, with 9 bases between them. Germline values: CDR1 SGHKS, CDR2 YYEKEE (reference sequence). CDR3 bases: TGTGCCAGCAGCTTTATGGGGGCCACTGAAGCTTTCTTT. Translation: CASSFMGATEAFF.

V and J are TRBV7-3 and TRBJ2-1, with TRBD2 matching 8 bases. After removal of 2 bases from V and 4 bases from J, the junction contained 7 bases not matched to a gene. Germline values: CDR1 SGHTA, CDR2 FQGTGA. The CDR3 spans 16 residues. The CDR3 region has the DNA TGTGCCAGCAGCTTAGCGGGGACTAGTCCTTACAATGAGCAGTTCTTC. Translating it yields CASSLAGTSPYNEQFF.

The V and J genes are TRBV19 and TRBJ2-2; 11 nucleotides match TRBD2. J was trimmed by 3 bases and V by 7 bases; bases with no gene match: 7. This CDR3 spans 16 amino acids. Germline CDR1 LNHDA, CDR2 SQIVND (reference sequence). Here the CDR3 reads CASTPLAGAYTGELFF. CDR3 nucleotide sequence: TGTGCCAGTACCCCACTAGCGGGAGCTTACACCGGGGAGCTGTTTTTT.

This clone was seen a handful of times. The chain couples TRBV5-6 to TRBJ2-3; D remains ambiguous. Germline values: CDR1 SGHDT, CDR2 YYEEEE. The CDR3 totals 14 residues. The germline V and J ends were trimmed by 0 bases and 8 bases, with 13 bases remaining between them. The CDR3 DNA reads TGTGCCAGCAGCTTGGCTTCCGGAGTCCGTACGCAGTATTTT. It specifies CASSLASGVRTQYF.

The rearrangement links TRBV5-5 to TRBJ1-2; D uncertain. Germline V gene lookup returns CDR1 SGHKS and CDR2 YYEKEE (reference sequence). The germline V and J ends were trimmed by 2 bases and 3 bases, with 14 bases remaining between them. The CDR3 is made up of 15 amino acids. CDR3 DNA sequence: TGTGCCAGCAGCTTTGATAGATTTCCCGACTATGGCTACACCTTC. Translating gives CASSFDRFPDYGYTF.